The 15 T cell receptor beta chains below come from one sample, sequenced in a study of OX40 agonist ivuxolimab in advanced cancers. The assay was immunoSEQ multiplex PCR, and TCRdb's table has in-frame clones only and misses some. Of approximately 74,000 clones in the sample, around 90% were seen once. The source was CD4+ or CD8+ T cells sorted from blood, collected in a trial of the OX40 agonist ivuxolimab. These receptors were collected from an adult with an advanced solid tumor such as melanoma, head and neck, liver or kidney cancer.

The V call is TRBV6-5, the J call TRBJ1-1, with D uncertain. The CDR3 runs 14 residues. The germline V gene has CDR1 MNHEY and CDR2 SVGAGI. V was pared by 8 bases and J by 5 bases, with 18 bases between. This chain's CDR3 is CASSSIPRETEAFF. CDR3 coding DNA: TGTGCCAGCTCTTCCATCCCAAGGGAGACTGAAGCTTTCTTT.

The chain links TRBV10-1 to TRBJ2-5; D gene ambiguous. V lost 2 bases and J lost 5, with 6 bases in between. The CDR3 is 12 residues long. CDR1 is WNHNN and CDR2 is SYGVQD in the germline V gene (reference sequence). CDR3 residues: CASSESAETQYF. Written as DNA, the CDR3 is TGCGCCAGCAGTGAGAGCGCCGAGACCCAGTACTTC.

The rearrangement uses TRBV19 and TRBJ1-1; maybe TRBD1 (5 bases). CDR1 and CDR2 (germline): LNHDA, SQIVND (reference sequence). The CDR3 runs 14 residues. The V gene lost 6 bases and the J gene lost 2 bases, with 13 bases spanning the gap. The CDR3 DNA sequence: TGTGCCAGTAGACGGGCCGGGACCAACACTGAAGCTTTCTTT. This gives the protein CASRRAGTNTEAFF. Using reference TRBV19 and TRBJ1-1 for the parts outside the CDR3, the full variable domain is DGGITQSPKYLFRKEGQNVTLSCEQNLNHDAMYWYRQDPGQGLRLIYYSQIVNDFQKGDIAEGYSVSREKKESFPLTVTSAQKNPTAFYLCASRRAGTNTEAFFGQGTRLTVV.

This chain links TRBV18 with TRBJ2-5; 8 nucleotides line up with TRBD2. The V and J ends lost 3 bases and 3 bases, in that order; junction bases with no gene match: 3. The CDR3 contains 14 residues. The germline V gene encodes CDR1 KGHSH and CDR2 LQKENI. CDR3 loop: CASSPAAGEETQYF. The CDR3 DNA reads TGTGCCAGCTCACCGGCAGCGGGAGAAGAGACCCAGTACTTC.

The genes are TRBV5-1 and TRBJ2-1; D gene uncertain. This CDR3 is built from 15 residues. The V and J ends lost 5 bases and 7 bases respectively, with 19 bases between them. In germline, CDR1 is SGHRS, CDR2 YFSETQ. CDR3 in DNA: TGCGCCAGCAGGCCCACCGAACAGTTAGGGAATGAGCAGTTCTTC. Its protein is CASRPTEQLGNEQFF.

In DNA form, the CDR3 reads TGTGCCAGCAGTAAGGACCCCACAGATACGCAGTATTTT. It encodes CASSKDPTDTQYF. This chain connects TRBV7-9 to TRBJ2-3; D is unclear. Germline CDR1 reads SEHNR; CDR2 reads FQNEAQ (reference sequence). V lost 6 bases and J lost 2, with 9 bases in between. The length of the CDR3 is 13 residues.

In this sample, this clone turned up once. The junction departs from the called germline gene at one end, perhaps through a read error. The rearrangement joins TRBV11-3 to TRBJ2-7; D remains unclear. The germline gives CDR1 SGHNT, CDR2 YENEEA. The CDR3 runs to 14 residues. CDR3 nucleotides: TGTGCCAGCAGTATGGGTTTCCCCTCCGACGAGCAGTACTTC. It translates to CASSMGFPSDEQYF.

Here the CDR3 reads CASSYPGLAGKQFF. As DNA, the CDR3 is TGTGCCAGCAGTTACCCGGGACTAGCGGGGAAGCAGTTCTTC. V and J are TRBV6-5 and TRBJ2-1; 13 bases map to TRBD2. Unmatched junction bases numbered 3, after V lost 2 bases and J lost 11 bases. Germline V CDR1 and CDR2: MNHEY, SVGAGI. The CDR3 totals 14 residues.

On this clone: Other DNA sequences from this sample encode an identical CDR3 as well. This rearrangement joins TRBV18 to TRBJ2-3; no reliable D call. The CDR3 runs to 12 residues. Germline CDR1 and CDR2: KGHSH and LQKENI. V was shortened by 6 bases and J by 2 bases, with 6 bases between the two germline ends. CDR3 DNA sequence: TGTGCCAGCTCTCCAACCACAGATACGCAGTATTTT. Translated, it gives CASSPTTDTQYF.

The chain combines TRBV11-1 with TRBJ2-2, with unresolved D. V shed 2 bases and J shed 0 bases, with 4 bases lying between them. The V gene's germline CDR1 is SGHAT and CDR2 FQDESV (reference sequence). The CDR3 extends over 14 amino acids. The CDR3 DNA sequence: TGTGCCAGCAGCTTAAATTCGAACACCGGGGAGCTGTTTTTT. Translation: CASSLNSNTGELFF.

DNA for the CDR3: TGTGCCAGCTCCGTGGGACAGATGATGGAGACCCAGTACTTC. Translation: CASSVGQMMETQYF. The V and J genes are TRBV6-5 and TRBJ2-5, with TRBD1 matching over 7 bases. There are 14 residues in the CDR3. Germline V gene lookup returns CDR1 MNHEY and CDR2 SVGAGI. The trim removed 8 bases at V and 5 bases at J, leaving 11 bases unmatched.

The chain has TRBV2 and TRBJ2-7; no definite D call. Trimming took off 4 bases at V and 4 bases at J, with 14 bases between the two ends. The germline V gene has CDR1 SNHLY and CDR2 FYNNEI. This CDR3 has 14 residues. The DNA for the CDR3 is TGTGCCAGCAGTGTGTTCAGTTTTCCATACGAGCAGTACTTC. This gives the protein CASSVFSFPYEQYF.

The chain carries TRBV4-1 and TRBJ2-1, with 12 bases identical to TRBD2. V lost 2 bases, J lost 14 bases, and 7 bases stayed unmatched. The CDR3 spans 14 residues. Germline lookup yields CDR1 MGHRA and CDR2 YSYEKL. CDR3 sequence reads: CASSQSALAGGKFF. CDR3 nucleotides: TGCGCCAGCAGCCAATCCGCACTAGCGGGAGGCAAGTTCTTC.

The V gene is TRBV18, the J gene TRBJ1-1, with D tentatively TRBD1 (6 bases). Germline CDR1 is KGHSH and CDR2 is LQKENI. This CDR3 has 13 amino acids. Trimming removed 7 bases from V and 4 bases from J, with 13 bases in between. CDR3 residues: CASFTQQGTEAFF. The CDR3 DNA reads TGTGCCAGCTTTACCCAACAGGGCACTGAAGCTTTCTTT. Together with reference TRBV18 and TRBJ1-1, the CDR3 gives the full variable domain: NAGVMQNPRHLVRRRGQEARLRCSPMKGHSHVYWYRQLPEEGLKFMVYLQKENIIDESGMPKERFSAEFPKEGPSILRIQQVVRGDSAAYFCASFTQQGTEAFFGQGTRLTVV.

The chain couples TRBV19 to TRBJ1-2; 7 nucleotides align to TRBD1. Losses at the gene ends were 2 bases for V and 3 bases for J; bases not matched to a gene: 6. The CDR3 is 15 amino acids. Germline lookup yields CDR1 LNHDA and CDR2 SQIVND (reference sequence). CDR3 DNA: TGTGCCAGTAGTATACTCTCTGACAGGGACTATGGCTACACCTTC. Protein: CASSILSDRDYGYTF.